This record looks at one TCR beta chain sequence and its context. This record belongs to a study of blood T cell repertoires in COVID-19. On the study more broadly: Researchers got acute and convalescent COVID-19 samples from the United States, Italy and Spain. T cells, B-cell-depleted T cells, or PBMCs provided the cDNA or gDNA that served as material.

In the original processing: Cell counts per sample came from amplifying reference gene primers. Libraries were prepared by immunoSEQ multiplex PCR; TCRdb keeps only in-frame clonotypes and omits some of them. The DNA was the basis for D and trimming; V, J and clone size are from that table. The data show approximately 100,000 clones, around 82% seen once. The receptor was derived from a human donor in a cohort sampled during active or convalescent COVID-19. The sample comprised peripheral blood.

DNA of the CDR3: TGTGCCAGCACCCTTAGGGCAGCGGGGGGTACCAATGAGCAGTTCTTC. Translated: CASTLRAAGGTNEQFF. V usage is TRBV7-8 and J usage is TRBJ2-1; 9 bases map to TRBD2. This CDR3 is built from 16 residues. Germline-derived CDR1 and CDR2 are SGHVS and FQNEAQ. The V segment lost 7 bases and the J segment 6 bases; nucleotides outside the gene matches: 13.